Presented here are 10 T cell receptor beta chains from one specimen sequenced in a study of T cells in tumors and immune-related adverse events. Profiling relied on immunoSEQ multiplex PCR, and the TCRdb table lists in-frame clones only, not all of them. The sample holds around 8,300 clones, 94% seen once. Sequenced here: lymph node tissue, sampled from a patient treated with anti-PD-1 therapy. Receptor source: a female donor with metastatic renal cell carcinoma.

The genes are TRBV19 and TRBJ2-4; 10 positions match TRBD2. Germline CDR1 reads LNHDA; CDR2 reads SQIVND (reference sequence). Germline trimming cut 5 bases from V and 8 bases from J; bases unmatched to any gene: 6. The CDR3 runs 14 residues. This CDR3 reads CASSSASGSDIQYF. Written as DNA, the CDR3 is TGTGCCAGTAGTTCAGCTAGCGGGAGTGACATTCAGTACTTC.

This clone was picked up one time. The chain's CDR3 is CASSQDWDYRDTQYF. The CDR3 region has the DNA TGCGCCAGCAGCCAAGATTGGGACTACAGAGATACGCAGTATTTT. This chain connects TRBV4-3 to TRBJ2-3, with 7 bases identical to TRBD2. Germline V gene sequence: CDR1 LGHNA, CDR2 YSLEER. With 0 bases clipped from V and 5 bases from J, the junction kept 5 bases outside the gene matches. The CDR3 consists of 15 residues.

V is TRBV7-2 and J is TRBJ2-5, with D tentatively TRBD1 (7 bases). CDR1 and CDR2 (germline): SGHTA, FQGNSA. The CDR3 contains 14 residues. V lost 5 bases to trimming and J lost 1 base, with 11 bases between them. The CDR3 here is CASSPGGLQETQYF. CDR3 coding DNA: TGTGCCAGCAGCCCAGGGGGACTCCAAGAGACCCAGTACTTC.

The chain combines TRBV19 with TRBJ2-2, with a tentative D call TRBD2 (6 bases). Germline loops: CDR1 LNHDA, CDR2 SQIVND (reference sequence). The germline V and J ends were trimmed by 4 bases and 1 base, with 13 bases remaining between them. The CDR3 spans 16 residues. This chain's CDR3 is CASSTGTSRNTGELFF. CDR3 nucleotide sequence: TGTGCCAGTAGTACGGGGACTTCCAGGAACACCGGGGAGCTGTTTTTT. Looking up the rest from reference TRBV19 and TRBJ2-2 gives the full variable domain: DGGITQSPKYLFRKEGQNVTLSCEQNLNHDAMYWYRQDPGQGLRLIYYSQIVNDFQKGDIAEGYSVSREKKESFPLTVTSAQKNPTAFYLCASSTGTSRNTGELFFGEGSRLTVL.

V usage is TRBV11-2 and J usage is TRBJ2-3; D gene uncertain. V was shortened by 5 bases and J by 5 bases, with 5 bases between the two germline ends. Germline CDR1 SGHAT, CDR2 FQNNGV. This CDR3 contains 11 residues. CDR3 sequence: CASSPIDTQYF. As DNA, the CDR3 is TGTGCCAGCAGCCCTATAGATACGCAGTATTTT. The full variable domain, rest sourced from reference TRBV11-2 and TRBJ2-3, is EAGVAQSPRYKIIEKRQSVAFWCNPISGHATLYWYQQILGQGPKLLIQFQNNGVVDDSQLPKDRFSAERLKGVDSTLKIQPAKLEDSAVYLCASSPIDTQYFGPGTRLTVL.

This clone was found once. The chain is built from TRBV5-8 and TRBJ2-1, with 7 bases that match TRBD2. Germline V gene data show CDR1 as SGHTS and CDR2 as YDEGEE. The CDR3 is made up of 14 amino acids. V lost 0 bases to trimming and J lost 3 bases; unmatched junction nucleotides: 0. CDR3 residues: CASSLGDYYNEQFF. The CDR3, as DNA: TGTGCCAGCAGCTTGGGGGACTACTACAATGAGCAGTTCTTC.

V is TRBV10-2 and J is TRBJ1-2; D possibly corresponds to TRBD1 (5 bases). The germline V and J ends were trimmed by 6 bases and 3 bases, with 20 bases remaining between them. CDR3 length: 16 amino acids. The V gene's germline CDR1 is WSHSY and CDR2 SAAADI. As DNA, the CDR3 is TGCGCCAGCAGGCGTGCTGGGGGGGACGCCTACTATGGCTACACCTTC. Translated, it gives CASRRAGGDAYYGYTF.

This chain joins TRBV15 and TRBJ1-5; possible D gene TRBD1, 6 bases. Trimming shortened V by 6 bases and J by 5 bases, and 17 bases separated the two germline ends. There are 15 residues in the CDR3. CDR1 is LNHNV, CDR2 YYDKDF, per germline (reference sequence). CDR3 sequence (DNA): TGTGCCACCAGTGGGGGCAGTGAGGGTTATCAGCCCCAGCATTTT. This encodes CATSGGSEGYQPQHF.

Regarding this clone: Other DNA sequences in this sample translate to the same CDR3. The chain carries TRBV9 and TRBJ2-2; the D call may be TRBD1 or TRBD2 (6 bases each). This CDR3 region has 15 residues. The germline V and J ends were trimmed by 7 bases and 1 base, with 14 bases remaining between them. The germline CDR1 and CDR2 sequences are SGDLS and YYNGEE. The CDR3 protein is CASADSGLNTGELFF. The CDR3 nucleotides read TGTGCCAGCGCGGACAGCGGGCTGAACACCGGGGAGCTGTTTTTT.

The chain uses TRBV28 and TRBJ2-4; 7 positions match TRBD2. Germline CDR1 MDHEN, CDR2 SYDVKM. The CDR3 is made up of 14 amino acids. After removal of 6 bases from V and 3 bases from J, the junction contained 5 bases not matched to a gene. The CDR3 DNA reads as TGTGCCAGCAGGGCATGGGAGGGCAAAAACATTCAGTACTTC. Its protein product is CASRAWEGKNIQYF.